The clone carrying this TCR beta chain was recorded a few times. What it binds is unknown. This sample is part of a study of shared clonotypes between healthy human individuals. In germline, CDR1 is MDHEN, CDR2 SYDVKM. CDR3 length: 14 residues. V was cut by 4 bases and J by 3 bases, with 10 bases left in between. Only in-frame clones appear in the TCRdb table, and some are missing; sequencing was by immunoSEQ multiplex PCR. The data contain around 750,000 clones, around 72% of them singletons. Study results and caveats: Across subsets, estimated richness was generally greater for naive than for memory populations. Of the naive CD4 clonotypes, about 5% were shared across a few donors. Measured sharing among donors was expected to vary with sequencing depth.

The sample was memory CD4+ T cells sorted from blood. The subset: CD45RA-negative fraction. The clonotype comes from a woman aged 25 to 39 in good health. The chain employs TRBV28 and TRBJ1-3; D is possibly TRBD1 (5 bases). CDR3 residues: CASSSPGRGNTIYF. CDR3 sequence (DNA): TGTGCCAGCAGTTCGCCGGGACGTGGAAACACCATATATTTT. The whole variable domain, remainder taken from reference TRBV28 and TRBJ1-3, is DVKVTQSSRYLVKRTGEKVFLECVQDMDHENMFWYRQDPGLGLRLIYFSYDVKMKEKGDIPEGYSVSREKKERFSLILESASTNQTSMYLCASSSPGRGNTIYFGEGSWLTVV.